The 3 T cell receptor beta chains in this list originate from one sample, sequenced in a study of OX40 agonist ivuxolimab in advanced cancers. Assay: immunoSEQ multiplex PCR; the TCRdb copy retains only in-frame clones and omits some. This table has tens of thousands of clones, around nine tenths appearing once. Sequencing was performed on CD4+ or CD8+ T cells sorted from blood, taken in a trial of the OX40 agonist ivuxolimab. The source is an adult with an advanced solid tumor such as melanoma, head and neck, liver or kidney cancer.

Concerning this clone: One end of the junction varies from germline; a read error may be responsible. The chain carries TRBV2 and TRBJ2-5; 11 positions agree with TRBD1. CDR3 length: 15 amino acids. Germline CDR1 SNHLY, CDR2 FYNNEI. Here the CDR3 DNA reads TGTGCCAGCAGGGAAGAGGACAGGGGGCATGTGACCCAGTACTTC. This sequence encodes CASREEDRGHVTQYF.

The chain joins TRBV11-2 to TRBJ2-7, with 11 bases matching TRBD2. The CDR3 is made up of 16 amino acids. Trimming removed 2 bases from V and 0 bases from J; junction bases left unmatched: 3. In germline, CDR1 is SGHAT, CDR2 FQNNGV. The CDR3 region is CASSLLAGGSSYEQYF. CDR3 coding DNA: TGTGCCAGCAGCTTACTAGCGGGGGGAAGCTCCTACGAGCAGTACTTC.

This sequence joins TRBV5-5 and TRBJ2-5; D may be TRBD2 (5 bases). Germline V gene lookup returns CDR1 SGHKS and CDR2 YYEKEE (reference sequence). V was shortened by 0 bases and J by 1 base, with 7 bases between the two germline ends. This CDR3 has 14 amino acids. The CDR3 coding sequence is TGTGCCAGCAGCTTGGGGACTGTCCAAGAGACCCAGTACTTC. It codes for CASSLGTVQETQYF.